The next 29 T cell receptor beta chains were all read from a single sample in a study of blood T cells in healthy people across ages. Primers used in a second PCR of roughly 6 to 11 cycles were a sample-barcoded 5' primer and a J-beta primer mix. Each CDR3 protein is one row after TCRdb ran MiXCR on the 5' RACE reads. The sample records over a million distinct CDR3 sequences, approximately 25% being singletons. In addition, the sample was reused for a study of T cells of mothers and their children.

The sample comprised blood. These receptors came from a girl between 2 and 10 years old in good health.

Only a few counts were recorded for this clonotype. The chain recombines TRBV9 with TRBJ1-2, with D unresolved. With 3 bases removed from V and 4 bases from J, the gap between germline ends came to 13 bases. The CDR3 is 14 residues long. Germline assignment: CDR1 SGDLS and CDR2 YYNGEE. The CDR3 DNA sequence: TGTGCCAGCAGCGGAACGGACCCTTTCTATGGCTACACCTTC. Translated: CASSGTDPFYGYTF.

This sequence joins TRBV3-1 and TRBJ2-5, with 8 bases lining up with TRBD1. Germline lookup yields CDR1 LGHDT and CDR2 YNNKEL (reference sequence). Germline trimming cut 7 bases from V and 1 base from J; bases unmatched to any gene: 14. This CDR3 is 17 amino acids long. The CDR3 is CASNGPSTGQAQETQYF. Written as DNA, the CDR3 is TGTGCCAGCAATGGGCCATCTACGGGACAGGCCCAAGAGACCCAGTACTTC.

The V and J genes are TRBV6-6 and TRBJ1-1; D is unresolved. CDR3 length equals 14 residues. The V gene lost 0 bases and the J gene lost 1 base, with 6 bases spanning the gap. CDR1 is MNHNY and CDR2 is SVGAGI in the germline V gene (reference sequence). CDR3 region: CASSYSRANTEAFF. In nucleotides, the CDR3 is TGTGCCAGCAGTTACTCGCGGGCGAACACTGAAGCTTTCTTT.

This clonotype was seen a few times. The chain joins TRBV12-3 or TRBV12-4 to TRBJ2-2; possible D gene TRBD2, 5 bases. Trimming removed 5 bases at V and 7 bases at J, with 17 bases between. This CDR3 has 15 amino acids. CDR3 in amino acids: CASSGEPGLDGELFF. DNA of the CDR3: TGTGCCAGCAGTGGGGAACCGGGATTGGACGGGGAGCTGTTTTTT.

The chain carries TRBV5-5 and TRBJ1-4; no clear D. This CDR3 has 12 residues. V lost 7 bases, J lost 7 bases, and 11 bases lay in between. Germline CDR1 and CDR2: SGHKS and YYEKEE (reference sequence). CDR3 sequence reads: CASSRAGEKLFF. The CDR3 nucleotides read TGTGCCAGCTCCCGAGCAGGTGAAAAACTGTTTTTT. Full variable domain (missing parts from reference TRBV5-5 and TRBJ1-4): DAGVTQSPTHLIKTRGQQVTLRCSPISGHKSVSWYQQVLGQGPQFIFQYYEKEERGRGNFPDRFSARQFPNYSSELNVNALLLGDSALYLCASSRAGEKLFFGSGTQLSVL.

This clonotype was seen only a few times. The V and J genes are TRBV6-6 and TRBJ2-4; perhaps D is TRBD1 or TRBD2 (6 bases each). Germline V CDR1 and CDR2: MNHNY, SVGAGI (reference sequence). The CDR3 consists of 14 residues. Deletions cut 4 bases from V and 5 bases from J, with 12 bases between. The DNA for the CDR3 is TGTGCCAGCAGTTTTCCGGGGGCGCAAAACATTCAGTACTTC. This gives the protein CASSFPGAQNIQYF.

The CDR3 region is CASSQEEAYTF. CDR3 DNA sequence: TGCGCCAGCAGCCAAGAAGAGGCCTACACCTTC. The chain is built from TRBV4-1 and TRBJ1-2; D gene unclear. The CDR3 has 11 amino acids. Trimming removed 0 bases at V and 10 bases at J, with 6 bases between. Per germline, CDR1 MGHRA and CDR2 YSYEKL.

This clonotype was seen a handful of times. The rearrangement links TRBV6-5 to TRBJ1-2, with 9 bases aligning to TRBD1. The CDR3 covers 12 residues. J was trimmed by 6 bases and V by 5 bases; bases with no gene match: 1. Looked up from germline, CDR1 is MNHEY and CDR2 is SVGAGI. CDR3 sequence (DNA): TGTGCCAGCAGTCGGACAGGGGATGGCTACACCTTC. This gives the protein CASSRTGDGYTF.

This clonotype was seen only a few times. The CDR3 nucleotides read TGTGCCAGCAGCCCGCAGGCCACTGAAGCTTTCTTT. Its protein is CASSPQATEAFF. The chain combines TRBV11-1 with TRBJ1-1, with unresolved D. Germline CDR1 is SGHAT and CDR2 is FQDESV (reference sequence). There are 12 residues in the CDR3. The V end lost 5 bases, the J end lost 4 bases, and 8 bases lay between the germline ends.

The J gene is TRBJ1-1, the V gene TRBV7-9; D might be TRBD1 (5 bases). The germline CDR1 and CDR2 sequences are SEHNR and FQNEAQ (reference sequence). With 1 base removed from V and 5 bases from J, the gap between germline ends came to 14 bases. This CDR3 has 15 amino acids. CDR3 DNA sequence: TGTGCCAGCAGCTTAGGTATGGGGGGGAAGACTGAAGCTTTCTTT. Protein sequence: CASSLGMGGKTEAFF.

This clonotype has more than one count but fewer than ten. This chain uses TRBV5-1 with TRBJ2-1; D is uncertain. This CDR3 spans 13 amino acids. The V and J ends lost 2 bases and 5 bases respectively, with 8 bases between them. Germline V gives CDR1 SGHRS, CDR2 YFSETQ. This CDR3 is CASSFLYNNEQFF. CDR3 nucleotides: TGCGCCAGCAGCTTTCTATATAACAATGAGCAGTTCTTC. Drawing the rest from reference TRBV5-1 and TRBJ2-1, the complete variable domain is KAGVTQTPRYLIKTRGQQVTLSCSPISGHRSVSWYQQTPGQGLQFLFEYFSETQRNKGNFPGRFSGRQFSNSRSEMNVSTLELGDSALYLCASSFLYNNEQFFGPGTRLTVL.

The rearrangement uses TRBV18 and TRBJ2-5; the D is unclear. TRBJ2-1 matches the DNA end more closely, so the J call is doubtful. CDR3 length: 15 amino acids. The germline CDR1 and CDR2 sequences are KGHSH and LQKENI. Here the CDR3 reads CASSPTGDLYNEQFF. DNA of the CDR3: TGTGCCAGCTCACCTACCGGAGATCTCTACAATGAGCAGTTCTTC.

The rearrangement uses TRBV6-5 and TRBJ1-1; D remains ambiguous. The CDR3 totals 14 residues. Germline V gene data show CDR1 as MNHEY and CDR2 as SVGAGI. Between the trimmed V and J ends, which lost 2 bases and 4 bases, there was a span of 11 bases. In DNA form, the CDR3 reads TGTGCCAGCAGTTACGGGGAGGGAGCCACTGAAGCTTTCTTT. Translated, it gives CASSYGEGATEAFF.

A remark on this clonotype: Sequence at one end of the junction differs from germline and may be a read error. This chain uses TRBV27 with TRBJ1-3; D is unresolved. CDR3 size: 14 residues. Germline loops: CDR1 MNHEY, CDR2 SMNVEV (reference sequence). CDR3 in amino acids: CASWGLYSGNTIYF. The CDR3 DNA reads TGTGCCAGCTGGGGTTTATACTCTGGGAACACCATATATTTT.

The chain has TRBV29-1 and TRBJ2-3; 13 bases line up with TRBD2. CDR1 is SQVTM, CDR2 ANQGSEA, per germline. CDR3 length equals 17 residues. V lost 0 bases, J lost 5 bases, and 8 bases stayed unmatched. CDR3 sequence reads: CSVEDWTSGSAIDTQYF. CDR3 in DNA: TGCAGCGTTGAAGATTGGACTAGCGGGAGTGCGATAGATACGCAGTATTTT.

This chain links TRBV7-9 with TRBJ2-7, with D perhaps TRBD1 or TRBD2 (6 bases each). The germline V gene has CDR1 SEHNR and CDR2 FQNEAQ (reference sequence). The V end lost 2 bases, the J end lost 7 bases, and 12 bases lay between the germline ends. This CDR3 region has 13 residues. The CDR3 loop is CASSLWGAREQYF. The CDR3 nucleotides read TGTGCCAGCAGCTTATGGGGGGCGAGGGAGCAGTACTTC.

This clonotype was seen once. This rearrangement joins TRBV7-9 to TRBJ2-5, with D possibly matching TRBD2 (5 bases). The ends were cut back, 0 bases at V and 3 bases at J, with 8 bases in the middle. CDR3 size: 14 residues. CDR1 is SEHNR and CDR2 is FQNEAQ in the germline V gene (reference sequence). This CDR3 reads CASSLARDEETQYF. The CDR3 DNA sequence: TGTGCCAGCAGCTTAGCGAGGGATGAAGAGACCCAGTACTTC.

A few counts support this clonotype. The chain has TRBV12-3 or TRBV12-4 and TRBJ2-7; 7 nucleotides match TRBD1. V shed 2 bases and J 2 bases; nucleotides not matched to a gene: 18. The CDR3 loop spans 19 amino acids. The CDR3 loop is CASSLSLRRGTESPYEQYF. The CDR3 nucleotides read TGTGCCAGCAGTTTAAGTCTCCGGAGAGGGACAGAATCCCCCTACGAGCAGTACTTC.

About this clonotype: A much larger clone lies a single base off, so this may be a read error. The chain is built from TRBV11-1 and TRBJ2-2; perhaps TRBD1 as D (6 bases). The germline V gene encodes CDR1 SGHAT and CDR2 FQDESV (reference sequence). This CDR3 has 16 residues. Trimming stripped 5 bases from V and 0 bases from J, with 13 bases between. The CDR3 region is CASSLPGTSNTGELFF. CDR3 DNA sequence: TGTGCCAGCAGCCTACCCGGGACATCGAACACCGGGGAGCTGTTTTTT.

This chain links TRBV6-6 with TRBJ1-5; weak D call: TRBD1 (5 bases). The CDR3 is 15 amino acids. V lost 6 bases and J lost 8, with 20 bases in between. Per the germline V gene, CDR1 is MNHNY and CDR2 is SVGAGI (reference sequence). CDR3 sequence: CASRQGRGDVEPQHF. CDR3 sequence (DNA): TGTGCCAGCAGGCAGGGCCGGGGCGATGTTGAGCCCCAGCATTTT.

CDR3 protein: CASSLSGNNQETQYF. CDR3 bases: TGTGCCAGCAGTTTATCTGGAAACAACCAAGAGACCCAGTACTTC. The chain links TRBV28 to TRBJ2-5; D call uncertain. The V end lost 1 base, the J end lost 0 bases, and 9 bases lay between the germline ends. The CDR3 totals 15 residues. Germline CDR1 reads MDHEN; CDR2 reads SYDVKM.

V usage is TRBV20-1 and J usage is TRBJ2-1, with 8 positions matching TRBD2. Germline V lookup: CDR1 DFQATT, CDR2 SNEGSKA (reference sequence). The ends lost 0 bases at V and 4 bases at J; junction bases unmatched: 11. The CDR3 runs 17 residues. CDR3 DNA sequence: TGCAGTGCTAGAGACCCAACCACTAGCGGAGATTACAATGAGCAGTTCTTC. Translating it yields CSARDPTTSGDYNEQFF.

CDR3 nucleotide sequence: TGTGCCAGCAGTTTAGCCAGGTCCCTCAATGAGCAGTTCTTC. Translation: CASSLARSLNEQFF. This chain connects TRBV12-3 or TRBV12-4 to TRBJ2-1; unclear D gene. The CDR3 totals 14 residues. Trimming pared 0 bases from V and 6 bases from J, leaving 9 bases between.

J is TRBJ2-7 and V is TRBV3-1; D not resolved. The CDR3 covers 14 residues. From germline, CDR1 is LGHDT and CDR2 YNNKEL (reference sequence). Trimming took 0 bases from V and 6 from J, leaving 12 bases between them. The CDR3 nucleotides are TGTGCCAGCAGCCAAGATATAGCCCCTTCCGAGCAGTACTTC. It yields the protein CASSQDIAPSEQYF.

Only a few counts were recorded for this clonotype. The V call is TRBV5-1, the J call TRBJ2-2; D gene uncertain. V was cut by 4 bases and J by 5 bases, with 18 bases left in between. This CDR3 contains 16 residues. Germline V gene lookup returns CDR1 SGHRS and CDR2 YFSETQ. The CDR3 DNA sequence: TGCGCCAGCAGCCCCACCAGTGATCCGAGAACCGGGGAGCTGTTTTTT. Its protein product is CASSPTSDPRTGELFF.

The chain carries TRBV3-1 and TRBJ2-1, with D unresolved. There are 14 residues in the CDR3. In germline, CDR1 is LGHDT, CDR2 YNNKEL (reference sequence). Trimming pared 0 bases from V and 6 bases from J, leaving 9 bases between. Here the CDR3 reads CASSQDVPSNEQFF. The CDR3 nucleotides read TGTGCCAGCAGCCAAGATGTCCCCTCCAATGAGCAGTTCTTC.

This clonotype was detected only a few times. This chain joins TRBV7-9 and TRBJ2-7; 7 bases line up with TRBD2. Germline V gene sequence: CDR1 SEHNR, CDR2 FQNEAQ (reference sequence). The ends lost 8 bases at V and 0 bases at J; junction bases unmatched: 4. The CDR3 totals 13 residues. The CDR3 reads CASGGDSSYEQYF. For the CDR3, the DNA is TGTGCCAGCGGGGGGGATTCCTCCTACGAGCAGTACTTC. The entire variable domain, with the rest obtained from reference TRBV7-9 and TRBJ2-7, is as follows: DTGVSQNPRHKITKRGQNVTFRCDPISEHNRLYWYRQTLGQGPEFLTYFQNEAQLEKSRLLSDRFSAERPKGSFSTLEIQRTEQGDSAMYLCASGGDSSYEQYFGPGTRLTVT.

The chain has TRBV28 and TRBJ2-5; TRBD1 matches at 8 bases. The J call is uncertain, as TRBJ2-7 better fits the DNA end. The CDR3 is 14 amino acids. CDR1 and CDR2 from the germline V gene are MDHEN and SYDVKM. CDR3 region: CASGRDRFLYEQYF. The CDR3 DNA is TGTGCCAGCGGTCGGGACAGGTTTCTTTACGAGCAGTACTTC.

The rearrangement uses TRBV12-3 or TRBV12-4 and TRBJ2-5; 7 bases are a match to TRBD2. TRBJ2-1 matches the DNA end more closely, so the J call is doubtful. CDR3 length equals 12 residues. CDR3 in amino acids: CATSLLTSTQFF. The CDR3 DNA is TGTGCCACCTCTCTTTTGACTAGCACCCAGTTCTTC.